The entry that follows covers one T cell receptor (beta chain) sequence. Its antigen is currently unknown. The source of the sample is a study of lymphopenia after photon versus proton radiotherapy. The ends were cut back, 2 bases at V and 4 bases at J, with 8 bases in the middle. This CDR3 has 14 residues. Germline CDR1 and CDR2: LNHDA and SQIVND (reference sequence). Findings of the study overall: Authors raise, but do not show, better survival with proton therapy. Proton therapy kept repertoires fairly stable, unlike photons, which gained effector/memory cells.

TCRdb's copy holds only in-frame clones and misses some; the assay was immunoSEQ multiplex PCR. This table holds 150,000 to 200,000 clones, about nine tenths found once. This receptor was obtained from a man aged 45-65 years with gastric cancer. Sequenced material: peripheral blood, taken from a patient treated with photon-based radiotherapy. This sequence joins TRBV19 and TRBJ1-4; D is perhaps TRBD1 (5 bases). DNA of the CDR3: TGTGCCAGTAGTATAACAGGACTTAATGAAAAACTGTTTTTT. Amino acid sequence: CASSITGLNEKLFF. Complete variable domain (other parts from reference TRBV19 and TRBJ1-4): DGGITQSPKYLFRKEGQNVTLSCEQNLNHDAMYWYRQDPGQGLRLIYYSQIVNDFQKGDIAEGYSVSREKKESFPLTVTSAQKNPTAFYLCASSITGLNEKLFFGSGTQLSVL.